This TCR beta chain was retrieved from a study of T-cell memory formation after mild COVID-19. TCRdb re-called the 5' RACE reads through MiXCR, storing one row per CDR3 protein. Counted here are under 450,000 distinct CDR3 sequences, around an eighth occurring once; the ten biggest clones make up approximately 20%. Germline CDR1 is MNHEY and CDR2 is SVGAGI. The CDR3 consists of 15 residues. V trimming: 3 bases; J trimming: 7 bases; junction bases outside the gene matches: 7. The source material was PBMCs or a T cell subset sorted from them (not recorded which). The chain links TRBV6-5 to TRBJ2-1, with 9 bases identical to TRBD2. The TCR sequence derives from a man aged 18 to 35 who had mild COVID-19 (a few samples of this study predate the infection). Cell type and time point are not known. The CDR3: CASSYGGGARNEQFF. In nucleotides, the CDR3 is TGTGCCAGCAGTTATGGCGGGGGGGCCAGAAATGAGCAGTTCTTC.